A selection of T cell receptor beta chains follows, all from one sample in a study of T-cell reconstitution after alpha-beta-depleted transplantation in children. MiXCR, applied by TCRdb to the PCR reads, yields one record per CDR3 protein. The sample carries around 600,000 distinct CDR3 sequences, roughly 23% recorded once. This specimen was PBMCs, mostly from graft donor cells, taken 360 days after TCRalphabeta/CD19-depleted stem cell transplant. Receptors originate from a boy under two years old who had a stem cell transplant for acute myeloid leukemia, so the T cells may come from the graft donor. Both conserved end residues are part of each CDR3. The D gene is left open where the match is weak. Some rows mark clone size as missing; the rest say once, few, many or name a class of expanded clone.

d_gene	abundance	v_gene	j_gene	CDR3aa	CDR3nt
TRBD1	many	TRBV28	TRBJ2-5	CASSLQGTAQETQYF	TGTGCCAGCAGTTTACAAGGGACAGCCCAAGAGACCCAGTACTTC
TRBD2	.	TRBV15	TRBJ2-3	CATSRVASGGTDTQYF	TGTGCCACCAGCAGAGTCGCTAGCGGGGGTACAGATACGCAGTATTTT
.	many	TRBV7-2	TRBJ2-3	CASRESTDTQYF	TGTGCCAGCAGGGAAAGCACAGATACGCAGTATTTT
.	many	TRBV7-9	TRBJ2-5	CASSLDVRETQYF	TGTGCCAGCAGCTTGGACGTCAGAGAGACCCAGTACTTC
.	few	TRBV7-2	TRBJ1-6	CASSPYLQGTGSPLHF	TGTGCCAGCAGCCCGTATCTACAGGGAACGGGTTCACCCCTCCACTTT
.	many	TRBV5-1	TRBJ1-1	CASSLANTEAFF	TGCGCCAGCAGTCTCGCGAACACTGAAGCTTTCTTT
.	.	TRBV5-6	TRBJ2-1	CASSLVGEAYNEQFF	TGTGCCAGCAGCTTGGTGGGCGAAGCCTACAATGAGCAGTTCTTC
.	many	TRBV4-3	TRBJ1-6	CASSQVGSSSYNSPLHF	TGCGCCAGCAGCCAAGTTGGTAGCAGCTCCTATAATTCACCCCTCCACTTT
.	.	TRBV6-2/TRBV6-3	TRBJ2-1	CASKEGAYNEQFF	TGTGCCAGCAAGGAAGGAGCCTACAATGAGCAGTTCTTC
.	many	TRBV20-1	TRBJ1-1	CSARGPIGDTEAFF	TGCAGTGCTAGAGGACCGATTGGGGACACTGAAGCTTTCTTT
.	few	TRBV12-3/TRBV12-4	TRBJ1-1	CASRLNQETEAFF	TGTGCCAGCAGACTCAACCAGGAGACTGAAGCTTTCTTT
.	many	TRBV20-1	TRBJ1-1	CSAGQAAEAFF	TGCAGTGCTGGGCAGGCAGCTGAAGCTTTCTTT
TRBD1	many	TRBV7-2	TRBJ2-7	CASSLVGQAYYEQYF	TGTGCCAGCAGCTTAGTAGGACAGGCATACTACGAGCAGTACTTC
.	many	TRBV4-3	TRBJ2-3	CASSSRPRVVTDTQYF	TGCGCCAGCAGCTCACGTCCCCGCGTCGTAACAGATACGCAGTATTTT
.	many	TRBV3-1	TRBJ2-1	CASSQNRDIYYNEQFF	TGTGCCAGCAGCCAGAACCGGGACATATACTACAATGAGCAGTTCTTC
.	few	TRBV27	TRBJ2-5	CASSLSWGHQETQYF	TGTGCCAGCAGTTTATCCTGGGGACATCAAGAGACCCAGTACTTC
TRBD1	few	TRBV7-2	TRBJ1-2	CASSLGGPGQNYGYTF	TGTGCCAGCAGCTTAGGGGGACCGGGACAGAACTATGGCTACACCTTC
.	.	TRBV25-1	TRBJ2-5	CASSGWFRMGQGRPKETQYF	TGTGCCAGCAGTGGGTGGTTTAGGATGGGCCAGGGAAGACCGAAAGAGACCCAGTACTTC
.	.	TRBV7-9	TRBJ1-1	CASSSPGGGRNTEAFF	TGTGCCAGCAGCAGCCCCGGGGGTGGGAGGAACACTGAAGCTTTCTTT
TRBD2	few	TRBV15	TRBJ2-2	CATSRVRTSPTGELFF	TGTGCCACCAGCAGAGTAAGGACTAGCCCCACCGGGGAGCTGTTTTTT
TRBD1	.	TRBV29-1	TRBJ1-2	CSVEDETGLPNYGYTF	TGCAGCGTTGAAGACGAGACAGGGCTACCTAACTATGGCTACACCTTC
TRBD1	.	TRBV5-1	TRBJ1-2	CASSLDGTEIYGYTF	TGCGCCAGCAGCTTGGATGGGACAGAAATCTATGGCTACACCTTC
TRBD1	.	TRBV20-1	TRBJ1-5	CSATDRGLGQPQHF	TGCAGTGCTACGGACAGGGGGCTCGGTCAGCCCCAGCATTTT
TRBD2	.	TRBV7-2	TRBJ2-7	CASSFTSGANYEQYF	TGTGCCAGCAGCTTTACTAGCGGGGCGAACTACGAGCAGTACTTC
.	.	TRBV6-1	TRBJ2-5	CASSRFYQETQYF	TGTGCCAGCAGTCGGTTTTACCAAGAGACCCAGTACTTC
TRBD2	few	TRBV15	TRBJ2-3	CATSRIRLASTDTQYF	TGTGCCACCAGCAGAATCCGACTAGCCTCCACAGATACGCAGTATTTT